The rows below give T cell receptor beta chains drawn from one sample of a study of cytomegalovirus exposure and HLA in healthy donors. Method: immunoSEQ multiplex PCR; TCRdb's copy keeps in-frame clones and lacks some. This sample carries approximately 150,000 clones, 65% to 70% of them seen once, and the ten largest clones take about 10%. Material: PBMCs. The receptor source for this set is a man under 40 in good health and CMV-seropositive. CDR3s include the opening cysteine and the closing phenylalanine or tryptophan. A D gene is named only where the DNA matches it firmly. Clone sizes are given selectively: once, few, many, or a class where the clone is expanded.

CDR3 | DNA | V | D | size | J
CASSKQGGLNTEAFF | TGTGCCAGTAGTAAGCAGGGGGGACTGAACACTGAAGCTTTCTTT | TRBV19 | TRBD1 | few | TRBJ1-1
CASSPRDSPNYGYTF | TGTGCCAGCAGCCCCCGGGACAGCCCTAACTATGGCTACACCTTC | TRBV2 | TRBD1 | - | TRBJ1-2
CASSFRQGANTEAFF | TGTGCCAGTAGTTTCAGACAGGGGGCTAACACTGAAGCTTTCTTT | TRBV19 | TRBD1 | - | TRBJ1-1
CATSRDRVSTEAFF | TGTGCCACCAGCAGAGACAGGGTGAGCACTGAAGCTTTCTTT | TRBV15 | - | - | TRBJ1-1
CASSPRQGGSYEQYF | TGTGCCAGCAGTCCCCGCCAAGGGGGCTCCTACGAGCAGTACTTC | TRBV27 | - | - | TRBJ2-7
CASNPQVDGQPQHF | TGTGCCAGTAACCCGCAGGTCGATGGTCAGCCCCAGCATTTT | TRBV19 | - | - | TRBJ1-5
CASSLSGRGWGIANTEAFF | TGCGCCAGCAGCTTGTCTGGCAGGGGGTGGGGGATAGCGAACACTGAAGCTTTCTTT | TRBV5-1 | TRBD1 | - | TRBJ1-1
CAWSVRERWRPQHF | TGTGCCTGGAGTGTAAGGGAGCGGTGGCGGCCCCAGCATTTT | TRBV30 | - | - | TRBJ1-5
CASRAGSYEQYF | TGTGCCAGCAGGGCAGGCTCCTACGAGCAGTACTTC | TRBV6-5 | - | - | TRBJ2-7
CASSSVAGGLGEQYF | TGTGCCAGCAGCTCAGTAGCGGGGGGCTTGGGGGAGCAGTACTTC | TRBV7-3 | TRBD2 | - | TRBJ2-7